This section outlines one T cell receptor beta chain sequence together with its context. This record belongs to a study of human T cells and chemical hapten exposure. The CDR3 runs 13 residues. J lost 3 bases, V lost 8 bases, and 4 bases had no gene match. Specified time point: pre-sensitization, week 0. Noted treatment: therapeutic diphenylcyclopropenone sensitization with weekly scalp DPC. Donors, patients with alopecia ranging from 18 to 70 years old and judged suitable for DPC, provided samples. Total RNA was extracted from unfractionated whole blood. Each cDNA molecule in the library carried unique molecular identifiers. Each CDR3 protein is one row after TCRdb ran MiXCR on the RACE reads. Counted here are a few hundred thousand distinct CDR3 sequences, 5.5% occurring once; the ten biggest clones make up around 8%.

Sequencing used whole blood, obtained in connection with sensitization to the hapten diphenylcyclopropenone (DPC). This TCR was sampled from a woman under 30 with alopecia areata. Some clones in this sample may be carry-over from other donors' samples. The V and J genes are TRBV12-3 or TRBV12-4 and TRBJ2-3, with 8 bases identical to TRBD2. In DNA form, the CDR3 reads TGTGCCAGCCGGGGGGGCTGGACAGATACGCAGTATTTT. Amino acid sequence: CASRGGWTDTQYF.